One sample yielded the 6 T cell receptor beta chains listed below, sequenced in a study of T cell responses to AZD1222 COVID-19 vaccine. TCRdb's table, derived via immunoSEQ multiplex PCR, lists solely in-frame clones and lacks some. The data contain more than 95,000 clones, over 75% of them singletons. This sample comprised peripheral blood, obtained on day 0 of AZD1222 vaccination. The source of these receptors is an adult in good health.

This sequence joins TRBV28 and TRBJ2-5; D is perhaps TRBD1 (7 bases). V was shortened by 4 bases and J by 3 bases, with 18 bases between the two germline ends. CDR3 length: 16 residues. Germline CDR1 MDHEN, CDR2 SYDVKM. CDR3 DNA sequence: TGTGCCAGCAGTTCGGCGCGGGACAGTCCCAAAGAGACCCAGTACTTC. Encoded protein: CASSSARDSPKETQYF.

V gene TRBV18 combines with J gene TRBJ2-1; D might be TRBD1 (6 bases). V shed 0 bases and J shed 6 bases, with 15 bases lying between them. The CDR3 sequence is 16 residues long. Germline CDR1 is KGHSH and CDR2 is LQKENI. CDR3 residues: CASSPPQGTGRNEQFF. DNA for the CDR3: TGTGCCAGCTCACCACCTCAGGGTACAGGGCGCAATGAGCAGTTCTTC.

The rearrangement uses TRBV6-6 and TRBJ1-1; 7 bases map to TRBD1. Trimming cost V 4 bases and J 2 bases; bases outside gene matches: 4. The germline CDR1 and CDR2 sequences are MNHNY and SVGAGI (reference sequence). The CDR3 is 14 amino acids. This CDR3 reads CASSSGGTNTEAFF. The CDR3 nucleotides read TGTGCCAGCAGTTCAGGGGGGACAAACACTGAAGCTTTCTTT.

This clone appeared once. The rearrangement uses TRBV27 and TRBJ1-5; D is possibly TRBD1 (6 bases). Between the trimmed V and J ends, which lost 9 bases and 0 bases, there was a span of 33 bases. CDR1 is MNHEY and CDR2 is SMNVEV in the germline V gene (reference sequence). This CDR3 is 21 amino acids long. The CDR3 bases are TGTGCCAGGGAGGGCGACTCAGGGGTCAATGATTGCGGGAATAGCAATCAGCCCCAGCATTTT. Protein sequence: CAREGDSGVNDCGNSNQPQHF.

The rearrangement joins TRBV4-2 to TRBJ2-3; D not resolved. The CDR3 has 17 residues. Germline lookup yields CDR1 LGHNA and CDR2 YNFKEQ. The germline V and J ends were trimmed by 5 bases and 2 bases, with 20 bases remaining between them. DNA of the CDR3: TGTGCCAGCAGCTTCCACCGAGGAGCGACCCCCACAGATACGCAGTATTTT. This translates into CASSFHRGATPTDTQYF.

The J gene is TRBJ2-2, the V gene TRBV7-7, with 7 nucleotides matching TRBD1. CDR3 length equals 16 residues. The J segment lost 5 bases and the V segment lost 5 bases, leaving 11 bases of the junction unmatched. The germline gives CDR1 SSHAT, CDR2 FNYEAQ (reference sequence). The DNA for the CDR3 is TGTGCCAGCAGCACAGGACAGGTTTGGGGGACCGGGGAGCTGTTTTTT. As protein: CASSTGQVWGTGELFF.